Following are 14 T cell receptor beta chains from one sample sequenced in a study of shared clonotypes between healthy human individuals. Some clones are missing from TCRdb's copy, which holds only in-frame ones; the method was immunoSEQ multiplex PCR. The table lists about 660,000 clones, roughly 70% of them singletons. The material sequenced was memory CD4+ T cells sorted from blood. The subset is: CD45RA-negative fraction. These receptors all come from a woman between 25 and 40 years old in good health.

The genes are TRBV2 and TRBJ1-2; D is ambiguous. Germline lookup yields CDR1 SNHLY and CDR2 FYNNEI. Trimming shortened V by 7 bases and J by 4 bases, and 10 bases separated the two germline ends. The CDR3 loop spans 12 amino acids. The CDR3 coding sequence is TGTGCCAGCAAGGACGGACCCTATGGCTACACCTTC. It codes for CASKDGPYGYTF.

CDR3 sequence reads: CASSKSDGYEQYF. CDR3 nucleotide sequence: TGTGCCAGCAGTAAATCAGACGGGTACGAGCAGTACTTC. The gene calls are TRBV5-6 and TRBJ2-7; D gene unclear. V was cut by 5 bases and J by 4 bases, with 13 bases left in between. Germline-derived CDR1 and CDR2 are SGHDT and YYEEEE. The CDR3 has 13 residues.

This clone was seen just once. A much larger clone is a single base away; this may be a read error. The gene calls are TRBV7-9 and TRBJ1-2, with D hard to call. The CDR3 consists of 12 residues. Trimming left V 1 base short and J 4 bases short, with 4 bases between. CDR1 and CDR2 (germline): SEHNR, FQNEAQ (reference sequence). For the CDR3, the DNA is TGTGCCAGCAGCTTAGAGAGCTATGGCTACACCTTC. This gives the protein CASSLESYGYTF.

As concerns this clone: The sample contains more than one DNA sequence encoding this CDR3. V gene TRBV5-1 combines with J gene TRBJ2-1, with D uncertain. Germline V gene data show CDR1 as SGHRS and CDR2 as YFSETQ. Trimming took off 0 bases at V and 6 bases at J, with 4 bases between the two ends. The CDR3 spans 12 residues. In DNA form, the CDR3 reads TGCGCCAGCAGCTTGGTACGCAATGAGCAGTTCTTC. Protein product: CASSLVRNEQFF.

For this clone: This specimen includes other DNA sequences encoding the same CDR3. The rearrangement uses TRBV27 and TRBJ1-5, with D possibly TRBD1 on 5 matching bases. The CDR3 runs 14 residues. Germline-derived CDR1 and CDR2 are MNHEY and SMNVEV (reference sequence). V was clipped by 2 bases and J by 4 bases, with 9 bases between them. This CDR3 reads CASSLRGSNQPQHF. The CDR3 region has the DNA TGTGCCAGCAGTTTACGGGGGTCAAATCAGCCCCAGCATTTT.

The chain uses TRBV18 and TRBJ2-1; tentatively, D is TRBD2 (6 bases). The CDR3 is 16 amino acids. CDR1 is KGHSH, CDR2 LQKENI, per germline. With 6 bases removed from V and 1 base from J, the gap between germline ends came to 16 bases. In nucleotides, the CDR3 is TGTGCCAGCTCCCGTACTAGCCACGGTTCCTACAATGAGCAGTTCTTC. This translates into CASSRTSHGSYNEQFF.

The CDR3: CASSIQSGVGYGYTF. The CDR3 bases are TGTGCCAGTAGTATTCAATCGGGCGTCGGCTATGGCTACACCTTC. The chain combines TRBV19 with TRBJ1-2; the D is unclear. The CDR3 is 15 residues long. Trimming took off 3 bases at V and 4 bases at J, with 15 bases between the two ends. Germline V lookup: CDR1 LNHDA, CDR2 SQIVND (reference sequence).

The J gene is TRBJ2-7, the V gene TRBV6-5, with D perhaps matching TRBD2 (5 bases). Germline V gene data show CDR1 as MNHEY and CDR2 as SVGAGI. V was shortened by 4 bases and J by 1 base, with 8 bases between the two germline ends. There are 13 residues in the CDR3. The CDR3 loop is CASSSRGSYEQYF. Written as DNA, the CDR3 is TGTGCCAGCAGTTCACGGGGATCCTACGAGCAGTACTTC.

The CDR3 spells CATSRANRANEKLFF. The CDR3 region has the DNA TGTGCCACCAGCAGAGCGAACAGGGCGAATGAAAAACTGTTTTTT. The rearrangement joins TRBV15 to TRBJ1-4; D is perhaps TRBD1 (6 bases). Per the germline V gene, CDR1 is LNHNV and CDR2 is YYDKDF (reference sequence). The V gene lost 1 base and the J gene lost 5 bases, with 11 bases spanning the gap. The CDR3 extends over 15 amino acids.

The chain combines TRBV7-9 with TRBJ1-1; D is unresolved. Trimming took 2 bases from V and 1 from J, leaving 11 bases between them. The CDR3 spans 15 residues. Germline V gene sequence: CDR1 SEHNR, CDR2 FQNEAQ (reference sequence). The CDR3 DNA is TGTGCCAGCAGCTTAAATACGGCTCAGAACACTGAAGCTTTCTTT. Protein sequence: CASSLNTAQNTEAFF.

The rearrangement joins TRBV19 to TRBJ2-3, with 10 bases aligning to TRBD2. Trimming cost V 3 bases and J 4 bases; bases outside gene matches: 7. Germline CDR1 is LNHDA and CDR2 is SQIVND (reference sequence). This CDR3 has 16 amino acids. The CDR3 spells CASSIWTSGASDTQYF. Written as DNA, the CDR3 is TGTGCCAGTAGTATCTGGACTAGCGGAGCCTCAGATACGCAGTATTTT.

V gene TRBV11-2 combines with J gene TRBJ2-3, with D maybe TRBD2 (5 bases). This CDR3 is built from 15 residues. V lost 2 bases and J 2 bases, leaving 11 bases between the germline ends. Germline V lookup: CDR1 SGHAT, CDR2 FQNNGV. CDR3 nucleotide sequence: TGTGCCAGCAGCTTACAGCGGTCATACACAGATACGCAGTATTTT. Protein: CASSLQRSYTDTQYF.

The V call is TRBV10-1, the J call TRBJ2-1; the D is unclear. Germline V gene data show CDR1 as WNHNN and CDR2 as SYGVQD (reference sequence). The CDR3 covers 15 residues. V dropped 4 bases and J dropped 7 bases, with 17 bases sitting between them. Here the CDR3 reads CASSAQSPNLNEQFF. CDR3 bases: TGCGCCAGCAGTGCCCAGAGTCCAAACCTGAATGAGCAGTTCTTC.

This clone has just one count. The chain is built from TRBV28 and TRBJ2-5; 7 nucleotides line up with TRBD2. From germline, CDR1 is MDHEN and CDR2 SYDVKM. The V and J ends lost 4 bases and 5 bases, in that order; junction bases with no gene match: 10. The CDR3 runs 15 residues. The CDR3 nucleotides are TGTGCCAGCAGTTATAACGGACTAGGAAGGGAGACCCAGTACTTC. It encodes CASSYNGLGRETQYF.